This is a list of T cell receptor beta chains from one sample in a study of blood T cell repertoires in COVID-19. TCRdb's copy holds only in-frame clones and misses some; the assay was immunoSEQ multiplex PCR. The sample carries about 35,000 clones, approximately 85% recorded once. Sequences were obtained from peripheral blood. Receptors originate from a man in his sixties with active or convalescent COVID-19. The CDR3 runs from the conserved cysteine through the conserved F or W. D genes are given only for firm matches. The size of a clone is reported for some rows only, either as once, few or many, or as a class for expanded clones.

CDR3aa	CDR3nt	v_gene	j_gene	len	d_gene	abundance
CASSGTGGNSPLHF	TGTGCCAGCAGTGGGACAGGGGGAAATTCACCCCTCCACTTT	TRBV25-1	TRBJ1-6	14	TRBD1	-
CATSPRQVSGANVLTF	TGTGCCACTAGCCCTAGACAGGTGTCTGGGGCCAACGTCCTGACTTTC	TRBV24-1	TRBJ2-6	16	-	-
CASSYSKGGLSYNEQFF	TGTGCCAGCAGTTACTCGAAAGGGGGACTATCCTACAATGAGCAGTTCTTC	TRBV6-2/TRBV6-3	TRBJ2-1	17	-	-
CASREAGARTDTQYF	TGTGCCAGCAGGGAAGCGGGGGCGCGCACAGATACGCAGTATTTT	TRBV28	TRBJ2-3	15	TRBD2	-
CASSLRTGGHGYTF	TGTGCCAGCAGCCTCCGGACAGGGGGACATGGCTACACCTTC	TRBV7-2	TRBJ1-2	14	TRBD1	-
CASSSGTGVTGELFF	TGTGCCAGCAGCTCCGGGACAGGGGTCACCGGGGAGCTGTTTTTT	TRBV7-6	TRBJ2-2	15	TRBD1	-
CASSERGTGLQPQHF	TGTGCCAGCAGTGAAAGAGGGACAGGGTTACAACCCCAGCATTTT	TRBV6-1	TRBJ1-5	15	TRBD1	once
CASSQGLAGPISSTQYF	TGCGCCAGCAGCCAAGGGCTAGCGGGTCCCATTTCAAGTACGCAGTATTTT	TRBV4-3	TRBJ2-3	17	TRBD2	-
CASSLDGTGDEYGYTF	TGTGCCAGCAGCTTGGACGGCACAGGGGATGAGTATGGCTACACCTTC	TRBV5-6	TRBJ1-2	16	TRBD1	few
CASRVDRSSYNEQFF	TGTGCCAGCAGAGTAGACAGGAGCTCCTACAATGAGCAGTTCTTC	TRBV27	TRBJ2-1	15	-	once
CASSQRQGNTEAFF	TGCGCCAGCAGCCAAAGACAGGGGAACACTGAAGCTTTCTTT	TRBV5-1	TRBJ1-1	14	TRBD1	-
CASSEGNYGYTF	TGTGCCAGCAGTGAGGGCAACTATGGCTACACCTTC	TRBV2	TRBJ1-2	12	-	-
CASRHPGQPQHF	TGTGCCAGCAGACACCCAGGTCAGCCCCAGCATTTT	TRBV27	TRBJ1-5	12	-	-
CASSLGGGALSETQYF	TGCGCCAGCAGCTTGGGCGGGGGGGCCTTATCAGAGACCCAGTACTTC	TRBV5-1	TRBJ2-5	16	TRBD2	-
CASSLGGLEQETQYF	TGCGCCAGCAGCTTGGGGGGGCTAGAACAAGAGACCCAGTACTTC	TRBV5-1	TRBJ2-5	15	-	-
CSVGWLAGGTGELFF	TGCAGCGTTGGGTGGCTAGCGGGAGGTACCGGGGAGCTGTTTTTT	TRBV29-1	TRBJ2-2	15	TRBD2	-
CASSHSTRLPRWINEQFF	TGTGCCAGCAGCCACTCCACTAGACTCCCTAGATGGATTAATGAGCAGTTCTTC	TRBV14	TRBJ2-1	18	-	once
CASRDGTPSSYNSPLHF	TGTGCCAGCAGGGATGGGACACCGAGCTCCTATAATTCACCCCTCCACTTT	TRBV5-4	TRBJ1-6	17	-	-
CATSGQGQETQYF	TGTGCCACCTCCGGACAGGGTCAAGAGACCCAGTACTTC	TRBV6-6	TRBJ2-5	13	TRBD1	-
CASSFQVMETQYF	TGTGCCAGCAGTTTCCAGGTTATGGAGACCCAGTACTTC	TRBV28	TRBJ2-5	13	-	-
CASRTTGGGYTF	TGTGCCAGCAGAACTACAGGGGGTGGCTACACCTTC	TRBV6-5	TRBJ1-2	12	TRBD1	-
CASSPLDVQGYEANVLTF	TGTGCCAGCTCACCACTGGACGTACAGGGGTATGAGGCCAACGTCCTGACTTTC	TRBV18	TRBJ2-6	18	TRBD1	-
CASSPRQAQNTEAFF	TGTGCCAGCTCCCCCAGACAGGCCCAAAACACTGAAGCTTTCTTT	TRBV18	TRBJ1-1	15	-	-
CASLDSSSYNEQFF	TGTGCCAGCCTCGACTCGAGCTCCTACAATGAGCAGTTCTTC	TRBV19	TRBJ2-1	14	-	-
CASSSTTLLQYF	TGTGCCAGCAGTTCGACAACCCTGCTTCAGTACTTC	TRBV28	TRBJ2-4	12	-	-